The clone carrying this TCR beta chain was recorded a few times. The data are from a study of blood T cell repertoires in COVID-19. Sequenced by immunoSEQ multiplex PCR; TCRdb stores in-frame clones only, minus some. The sample lists roughly 260,000 clones, 88% seen once, with 3.5% to 4.5% in the top ten. The germline gives CDR1 SGHAT, CDR2 FQNNGV. The V end lost 5 bases, the J end lost 4 bases, and 21 bases lay between the germline ends. The CDR3 extends over 17 amino acids. The receptor's source is a man aged 55 to 70 who had recovered from COVID-19. Input material: peripheral blood. The chain combines TRBV11-2 with TRBJ2-1, with a possible D match to TRBD2 (7 bases). CDR3 sequence (DNA): TGTGCCAGCAGCCCAACTCAATGGGGGCGGGAGTACAATGAGCAGTTCTTC. It yields the protein CASSPTQWGREYNEQFF.